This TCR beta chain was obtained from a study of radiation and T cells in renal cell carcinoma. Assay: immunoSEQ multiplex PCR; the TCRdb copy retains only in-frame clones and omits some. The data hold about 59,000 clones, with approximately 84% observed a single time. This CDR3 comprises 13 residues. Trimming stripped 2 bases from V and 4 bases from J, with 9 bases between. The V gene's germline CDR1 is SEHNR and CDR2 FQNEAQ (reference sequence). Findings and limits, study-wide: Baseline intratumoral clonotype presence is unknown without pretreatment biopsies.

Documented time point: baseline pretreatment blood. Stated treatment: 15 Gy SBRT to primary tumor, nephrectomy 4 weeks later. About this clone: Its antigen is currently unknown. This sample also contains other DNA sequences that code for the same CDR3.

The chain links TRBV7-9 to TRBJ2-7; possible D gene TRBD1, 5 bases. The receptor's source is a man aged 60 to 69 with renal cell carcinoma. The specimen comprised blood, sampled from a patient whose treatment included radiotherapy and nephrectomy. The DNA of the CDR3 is TGTGCCAGCAGCTTACCAGGGTCTTACGAGCAGTACGTC. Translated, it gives CASSLPGSYEQYV.